This TCR beta chain was observed in a study of shared clonotypes between healthy human individuals. Findings and caveats of the study: Rarefaction gave evidence that sorted-subset sequencing remained incomplete despite large depth.

CD8 cells classed as naive were CD45RO-negative and positively selected for CCR7, excluding terminally differentiated effector memory CD45RA+ cells. This clone has a single count. Antigen unknown. The CDR3 loop spans 15 amino acids. The V end was cut by 2 bases, the J end by 0 bases, with 11 bases between. Germline CDR1 reads SEHNR; CDR2 reads FQNEAQ (reference sequence). The method was immunoSEQ multiplex PCR; TCRdb's version includes in-frame clones alone and lacks a portion of them. The table lists 2 million to 2.5 million clones, about 93% of them singletons, with under 2% in the top ten. Sequencing was carried out using naive CD8+ T cells from PBMCs. This chain links TRBV7-9 with TRBJ2-7; D remains unclear. The TCR was taken from a man aged 18 to 35 in good health. Some clones in this sample may be carry-over from other donors' samples. This CDR3 reads CASSLTAGSSYEQYF. The CDR3 nucleotides are TGTGCCAGCAGCTTAACTGCCGGAAGCTCCTACGAGCAGTACTTC.